This TCR beta chain is drawn from a study of blood T cell repertoires in COVID-19. The CDR3 extends over 14 amino acids. Germline lookup yields CDR1 LNHNV and CDR2 YYDKDF (reference sequence). After removal of 1 base from V and 6 bases from J, the junction contained 1 base not matched to a gene. Sequencing used immunoSEQ multiplex PCR; TCRdb keeps in-frame clones, though not all of them. The sample contains around 230,000 clones, approximately 89% of which appear only once. The chain carries TRBV15 and TRBJ2-1; TRBD2 agrees at 9 bases. The source of this sequence is a woman aged 25-40 years with acute COVID-19. Sequenced input: PBMCs or T cells enriched from blood (not recorded which). CDR3 nucleotides: TGTGCCACCAGCAGAGGCGGGGGGGGCAATGAGCAGTTCTTC. Its translation: CATSRGGGGNEQFF.